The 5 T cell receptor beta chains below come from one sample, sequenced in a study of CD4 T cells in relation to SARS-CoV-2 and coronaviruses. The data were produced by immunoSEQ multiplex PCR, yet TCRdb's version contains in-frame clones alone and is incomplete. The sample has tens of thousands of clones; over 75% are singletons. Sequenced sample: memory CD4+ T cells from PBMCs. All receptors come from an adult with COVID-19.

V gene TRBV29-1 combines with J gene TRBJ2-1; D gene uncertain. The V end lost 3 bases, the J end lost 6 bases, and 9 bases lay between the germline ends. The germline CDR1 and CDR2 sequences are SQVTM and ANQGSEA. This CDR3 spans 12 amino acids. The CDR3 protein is CSVEVTRNEQFF. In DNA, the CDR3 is TGCAGCGTTGAGGTTACGCGCAATGAGCAGTTCTTC.

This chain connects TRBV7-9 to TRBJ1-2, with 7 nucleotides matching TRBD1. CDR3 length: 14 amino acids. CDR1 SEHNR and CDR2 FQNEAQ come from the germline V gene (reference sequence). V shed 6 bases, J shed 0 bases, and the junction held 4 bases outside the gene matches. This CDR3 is CASSIQGPNYGYTF. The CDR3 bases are TGTGCCAGCAGTATACAGGGGCCTAACTATGGCTACACCTTC.

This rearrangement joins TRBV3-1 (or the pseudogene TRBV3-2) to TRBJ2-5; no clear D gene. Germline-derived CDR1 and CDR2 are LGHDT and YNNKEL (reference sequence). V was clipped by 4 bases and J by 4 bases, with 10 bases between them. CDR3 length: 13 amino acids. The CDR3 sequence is CASSLTHGETQYF. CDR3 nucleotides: TGTGCCAGCAGCCTTACCCACGGAGAGACCCAGTACTTC.

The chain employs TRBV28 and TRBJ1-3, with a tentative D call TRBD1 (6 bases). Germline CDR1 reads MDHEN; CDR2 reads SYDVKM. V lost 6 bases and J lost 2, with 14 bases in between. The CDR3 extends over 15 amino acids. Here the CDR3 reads CASRQGGGPGNTIYF. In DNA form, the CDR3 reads TGTGCCAGCAGGCAAGGGGGGGGCCCTGGAAACACCATATATTTT.

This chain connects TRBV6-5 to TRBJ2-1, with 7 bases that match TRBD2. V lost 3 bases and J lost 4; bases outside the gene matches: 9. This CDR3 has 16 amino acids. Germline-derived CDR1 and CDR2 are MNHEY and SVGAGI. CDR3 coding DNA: TGTGCCAGCAGTTATTCGGCGGGAGCGGCATACAATGAGCAGTTCTTC. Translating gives CASSYSAGAAYNEQFF.